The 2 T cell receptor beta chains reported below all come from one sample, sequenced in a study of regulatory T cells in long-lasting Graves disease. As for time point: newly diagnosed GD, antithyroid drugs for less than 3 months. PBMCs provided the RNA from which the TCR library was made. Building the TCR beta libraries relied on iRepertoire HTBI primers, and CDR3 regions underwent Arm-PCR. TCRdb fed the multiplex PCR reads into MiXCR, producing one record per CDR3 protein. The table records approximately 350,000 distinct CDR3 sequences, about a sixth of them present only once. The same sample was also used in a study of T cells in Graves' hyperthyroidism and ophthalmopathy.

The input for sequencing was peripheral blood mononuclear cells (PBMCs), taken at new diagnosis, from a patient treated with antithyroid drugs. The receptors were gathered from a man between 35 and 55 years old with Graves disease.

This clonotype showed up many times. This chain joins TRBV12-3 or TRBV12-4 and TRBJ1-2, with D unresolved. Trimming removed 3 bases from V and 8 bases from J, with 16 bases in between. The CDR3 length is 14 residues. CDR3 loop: CASSFVQVRQGYTF. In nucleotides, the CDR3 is TGTGCCAGCAGTTTCGTTCAGGTCCGGCAGGGCTACACCTTC.

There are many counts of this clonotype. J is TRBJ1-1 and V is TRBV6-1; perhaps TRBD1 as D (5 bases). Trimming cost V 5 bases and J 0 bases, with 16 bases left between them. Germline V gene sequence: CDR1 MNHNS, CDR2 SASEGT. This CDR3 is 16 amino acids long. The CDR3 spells CASSPLGREVNTEAFF. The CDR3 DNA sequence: TGTGCCAGCAGTCCACTAGGCAGGGAGGTGAACACTGAAGCTTTCTTT.